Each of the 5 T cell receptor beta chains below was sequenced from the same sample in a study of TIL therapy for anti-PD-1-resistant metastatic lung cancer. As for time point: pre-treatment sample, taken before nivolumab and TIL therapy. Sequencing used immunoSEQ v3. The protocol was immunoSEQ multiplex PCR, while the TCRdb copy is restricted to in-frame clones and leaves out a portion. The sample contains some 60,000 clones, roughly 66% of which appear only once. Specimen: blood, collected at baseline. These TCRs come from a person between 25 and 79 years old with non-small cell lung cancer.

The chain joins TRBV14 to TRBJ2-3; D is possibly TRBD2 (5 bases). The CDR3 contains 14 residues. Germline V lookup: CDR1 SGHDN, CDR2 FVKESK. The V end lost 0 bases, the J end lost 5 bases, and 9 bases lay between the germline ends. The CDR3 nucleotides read TGTGCCAGCAGCCAAGATTTGGGAGTAGATACGCAGTATTTT. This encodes CASSQDLGVDTQYF. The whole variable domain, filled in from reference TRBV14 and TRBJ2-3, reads EAGVTQFPSHSVIEKGQTVTLRCDPISGHDNLYWYRRVMGKEIKFLLHFVKESKQDESGMPNNRFLAERTGGTYSTLKVQPAELEDSGVYFCASSQDLGVDTQYFGPGTRLTVL.

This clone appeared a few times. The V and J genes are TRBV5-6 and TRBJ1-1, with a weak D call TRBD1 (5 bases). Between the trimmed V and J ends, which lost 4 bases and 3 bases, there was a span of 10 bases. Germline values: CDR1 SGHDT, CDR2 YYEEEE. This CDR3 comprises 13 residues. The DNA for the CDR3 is TGTGCCAGCAGCGTAGTGGGGGACACTGAAGCTTTCTTT. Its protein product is CASSVVGDTEAFF.

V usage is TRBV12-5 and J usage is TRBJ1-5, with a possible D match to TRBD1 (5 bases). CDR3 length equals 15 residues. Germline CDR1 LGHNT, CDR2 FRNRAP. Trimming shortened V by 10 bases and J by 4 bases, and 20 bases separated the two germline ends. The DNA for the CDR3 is TGTGCTACGGGGGTGTCTTTTGGGCAGAATCAGCCCCAGCATTTT. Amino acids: CATGVSFGQNQPQHF.

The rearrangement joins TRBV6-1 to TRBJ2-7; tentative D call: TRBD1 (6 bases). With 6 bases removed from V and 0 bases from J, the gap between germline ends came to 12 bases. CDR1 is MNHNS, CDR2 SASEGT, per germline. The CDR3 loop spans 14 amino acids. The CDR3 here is CASRRTASSYEQYF. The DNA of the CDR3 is TGTGCCAGCAGAAGGACAGCAAGCTCCTACGAGCAGTACTTC.

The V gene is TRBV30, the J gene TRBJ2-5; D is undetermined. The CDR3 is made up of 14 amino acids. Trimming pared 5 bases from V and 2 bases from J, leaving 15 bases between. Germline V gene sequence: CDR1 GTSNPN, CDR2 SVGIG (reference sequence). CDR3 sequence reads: CAWAVITAQETQYF. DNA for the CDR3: TGTGCCTGGGCAGTGATCACTGCTCAAGAGACCCAGTACTTC. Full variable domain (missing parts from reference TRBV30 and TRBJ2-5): SQTIHQWPATLVQPVGSPLSLECTVEGTSNPNLYWYRQAAGRGLQLLFYSVGIGQISSEVPQNLSASRPQDRQFILSSKKLLLSDSGFYLCAWAVITAQETQYFGPGTRLLVL.